Following are 9 T cell receptor beta chains from one sample sequenced in a study of blood T cell repertoires in COVID-19. TCRdb's copy holds only in-frame clones and misses some; the assay was immunoSEQ multiplex PCR. Among some 240,000 clones listed, around 87% were seen once. The sequencing input was peripheral blood. These receptor sequences come from a man in his fifties or sixties who had recovered from COVID-19.

V usage is TRBV5-1 and J usage is TRBJ1-4, with TRBD1 as a possible D gene (6 bases). The germline CDR1 and CDR2 sequences are SGHRS and YFSETQ. The germline V and J ends were trimmed by 4 bases and 3 bases, with 13 bases remaining between them. The CDR3 totals 15 residues. The CDR3 is CASSDQQGANEKLFF. CDR3 DNA: TGCGCCAGCAGCGACCAACAGGGAGCTAATGAAAAACTGTTTTTT.

V gene TRBV6-5 combines with J gene TRBJ2-7; TRBD1 might be the D (5 bases). The germline gives CDR1 MNHEY, CDR2 SVGAGI. Deletions cut 0 bases from V and 2 bases from J, with 8 bases between. There are 14 residues in the CDR3. This CDR3 reads CASSYSPQAYEQYF. The CDR3 nucleotides are TGTGCCAGCAGTTACTCGCCACAGGCCTACGAGCAGTACTTC.

V and J are TRBV20-1 and TRBJ2-5, with a tentative D call TRBD1 (5 bases). The CDR3 totals 11 residues. Germline V CDR1 and CDR2: DFQATT, SNEGSKA (reference sequence). V gave up 7 bases and J gave up 2 bases, with 8 bases separating them. The CDR3 here is CSVGVQETQYF. The CDR3 DNA sequence: TGCAGTGTAGGGGTGCAAGAGACCCAGTACTTC.

This chain uses TRBV2 with TRBJ2-2, with D perhaps matching TRBD2 (5 bases). From germline, CDR1 is SNHLY and CDR2 FYNNEI. The CDR3 runs to 13 residues. Trimming pared 9 bases from V and 7 bases from J, leaving 15 bases between. The CDR3 DNA sequence: TGTGCCAGTAAGAGGGATCCGGGCGGGGAGCTGTTTTTT. Protein sequence: CASKRDPGGELFF.

This chain connects TRBV10-1 to TRBJ1-4, with 10 bases matching TRBD1. This CDR3 region has 16 residues. CDR1 WNHNN and CDR2 SYGVQD come from the germline V gene (reference sequence). Unmatched junction bases numbered 15, after V lost 11 bases and J lost 6 bases. This chain's CDR3 is CAQRPGQGFFYEKLFF. The CDR3 coding sequence is TGCGCCCAACGTCCGGGACAGGGGTTTTTTTATGAAAAACTGTTTTTT.

V and J are TRBV6-6 and TRBJ1-6, with a tentative D call TRBD1 (6 bases). CDR1 is MNHNY, CDR2 SVGAGI, per germline (reference sequence). The V gene lost 0 bases and the J gene lost 10 bases, with 16 bases spanning the gap. The CDR3 has 16 amino acids. The DNA for the CDR3 is TGTGCCAGCAGTTACTCGGAGGTCAGGGGAGGGTCACCCCTCCACTTT. It encodes CASSYSEVRGGSPLHF.

V is TRBV29-1 and J is TRBJ1-2, with D possibly matching TRBD1 (5 bases). Germline CDR1 is SQVTM and CDR2 is ANQGSEA. V was trimmed by 3 bases and J by 7 bases, leaving 6 bases between them. The CDR3 length is 10 residues. The CDR3 here is CSVDRAGYTF. CDR3 nucleotide sequence: TGCAGCGTTGACAGGGCTGGCTACACCTTC.

The CDR3: CASSSPPPSSGGAKETQYF. The CDR3 DNA reads TGTGCCAGCTCCTCCCCCCCGCCGTCTAGCGGGGGGGCGAAAGAGACCCAGTACTTC. The chain couples TRBV2 to TRBJ2-5, with 12 bases fitting TRBD2. V lost 8 bases to trimming and J lost 3 bases; unmatched junction nucleotides: 19. Germline V gene lookup returns CDR1 SNHLY and CDR2 FYNNEI. The CDR3 loop spans 19 amino acids.

The chain couples TRBV7-2 to TRBJ1-2; 11 bases are a match to TRBD1. After removal of 6 bases from V and 4 bases from J, the junction contained 7 bases not matched to a gene. The germline gives CDR1 SGHTA, CDR2 FQGNSA. The length of the CDR3 is 15 residues. CDR3 sequence: CASSTGQGASYGYTF. CDR3 bases: TGTGCCAGCAGTACCGGACAGGGGGCGAGCTATGGCTACACCTTC.